This record covers a single T cell receptor beta chain. Its target is unknown. This record belongs to a study of cytomegalovirus exposure and HLA in healthy donors. General study points: Rare TCR sequences predominated, though certain public TCRs were found in many donors.

A multiplex PCR was run with 60 Vbeta primers and 13 Jbeta primers. Sequenced by immunoSEQ multiplex PCR; TCRdb stores in-frame clones only, minus some. The profile shows about 160,000 clones, 70% to 80% of them singletons. The CDR3 length is 15 residues. The V end was cut by 2 bases, the J end by 2 bases, with 12 bases between. Germline values: CDR1 SGHTA, CDR2 FQGNSA. This chain connects TRBV7-2 to TRBJ1-1; D remains ambiguous. The specimen sequenced was PBMCs. This TCR came from a man aged 40-49 years in good health and CMV-seronegative. The CDR3 reads CASSLYLGVNTEAFF. DNA of the CDR3: TGTGCCAGCAGCTTATACCTGGGAGTCAACACTGAAGCTTTCTTT.